This T cell receptor beta chain was documented in a study of STAT5B mutations in CD4+ large granular lymphocyte leukemia. Study-wide points: Patient CD4-sorted repertoires looked more clonal than healthy CD4+ repertoires, even without putative leukemic clones.

Notes on this clone: Its cognate antigen is unknown.

Here immunoSEQ multiplex PCR was the method, and the copy in TCRdb shows in-frame clones only, minus some. The top ten hold 2.1% of the sample, which has about 30,000 clones, more than 60% seen once. Germline CDR1 and CDR2: SGHRS and YFSETQ. This CDR3 region has 17 residues. V shed 4 bases and J shed 2 bases, with 19 bases lying between them. The clonotype comes from a human donor in good health. The V call is TRBV5-1, the J call TRBJ1-3; a possible D gene is TRBD1 (6 bases). Material: CD4+ T cells from blood buffy coats. The CDR3 coding sequence is TGCGCCAGCAGCCCTACAGGGAGGTCTATTGCTGGAAACACCATATATTTT. Its translation: CASSPTGRSIAGNTIYF.